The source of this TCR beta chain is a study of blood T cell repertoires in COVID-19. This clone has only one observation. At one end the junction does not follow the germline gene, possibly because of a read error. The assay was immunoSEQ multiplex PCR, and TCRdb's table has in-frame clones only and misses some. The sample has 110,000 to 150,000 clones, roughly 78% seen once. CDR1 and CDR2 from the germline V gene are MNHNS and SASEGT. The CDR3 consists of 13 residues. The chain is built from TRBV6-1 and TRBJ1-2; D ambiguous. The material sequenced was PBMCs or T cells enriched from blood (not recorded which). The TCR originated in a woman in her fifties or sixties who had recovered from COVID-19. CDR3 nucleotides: TGTGCCAGCAGTGAACTGGGCCTTTCGCAGGCCGATTTC. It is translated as CASSELGLSQADF.